The entry below describes one T cell receptor (beta chain). Libraries were prepared by immunoSEQ multiplex PCR; TCRdb keeps only in-frame clonotypes and omits some of them. The data hold 95,000 to 150,000 clones, with around nine tenths observed a single time. The data were obtained in a study of blood T cell repertoires in COVID-19. Across the whole study: The samples span acute and convalescent COVID-19 from the United States, Italy and Spain. T cells, B-cell-depleted T cells, or PBMCs provided the cDNA or gDNA that served as material.

The CDR3 runs to 15 residues. From germline, CDR1 is LGHDT and CDR2 YNNKEL (reference sequence). V lost 1 base and J lost 7; bases outside the gene matches: 6. The sequenced sample was peripheral blood. The source is a woman aged 45-59 years with acute or convalescent COVID-19. The rearrangement joins TRBV3-1 (or the pseudogene TRBV3-2) to TRBJ1-5; TRBD1 agrees at 8 bases. The CDR3 DNA sequence: TGTGCCAGCAGCCAAGCGGGACAGGCGGGGCAGCCCCAGCATTTT. This sequence encodes CASSQAGQAGQPQHF.